A selection of T cell receptor beta chains follows, all from one sample in a study of cytomegalovirus exposure and HLA in healthy donors. Method: immunoSEQ multiplex PCR; TCRdb's copy keeps in-frame clones and lacks some. The profile shows around 85,000 clones, about 82% of them singletons. Sequences were obtained from PBMCs. Receptor source: a man under 40 in good health and CMV-seronegative. Each CDR3 is given with its conserved first and last residue. The D gene is left open where the match is weak. Where a row states a size, it is once, few, many or the class of an expanded clone; other rows omit it.

D gene: TRBD2
J gene: TRBJ2-7
clone size: few
V gene: TRBV7-9
CDR3 protein: CASSSASGSFEQYF
CDR3 DNA: TGTGCCAGCAGCAGTGCTAGCGGGAGTTTCGAGCAGTACTTC

D gene: -
J gene: TRBJ1-2
clone size: -
V gene: TRBV6-5
CDR3 protein: CASSYSGRTYGYTF
CDR3 DNA: TGTGCCAGCAGTTACTCGGGGAGGACCTATGGCTACACCTTC

D gene: TRBD1
J gene: TRBJ1-2
clone size: -
V gene: TRBV2
CDR3 protein: CASRRDRADYGYTF
CDR3 DNA: TGTGCCAGCAGAAGGGACAGAGCGGACTATGGCTACACCTTC

D gene: TRBD1
J gene: TRBJ1-5
clone size: -
V gene: TRBV15
CDR3 protein: CATSRDGQGDQPQHF
CDR3 DNA: TGTGCCACCAGCAGAGACGGGCAGGGGGATCAGCCCCAGCATTTT

D gene: -
J gene: TRBJ1-1
clone size: -
V gene: TRBV2
CDR3 protein: CASPPNSPDSSAPQFF
CDR3 DNA: TGTGCCAGCCCCCCGAATTCCCCGGACAGCTCAGCCCCCCAATTTTTT

D gene: TRBD1
J gene: TRBJ2-7
clone size: -
V gene: TRBV5-4
CDR3 protein: CASSGGQYEQYF
CDR3 DNA: TGTGCCAGCAGCGGGGGACAGTACGAGCAGTACTTC

D gene: -
J gene: TRBJ1-2
clone size: -
V gene: TRBV5-1
CDR3 protein: CASSLGVDRYYGYTF
CDR3 DNA: TGCGCCAGCAGCTTGGGAGTAGACAGATACTATGGCTACACCTTC

D gene: TRBD2
J gene: TRBJ2-1
clone size: -
V gene: TRBV2
CDR3 protein: CASSDGGRGGNEQFF
CDR3 DNA: TGTGCCAGCAGTGATGGCGGGAGGGGTGGGAATGAGCAGTTCTTC

D gene: -
J gene: TRBJ2-7
clone size: -
V gene: TRBV5-4
CDR3 protein: CASSFRREQYF
CDR3 DNA: TGTGCCAGCAGCTTTAGGCGGGAGCAGTACTTC

D gene: -
J gene: TRBJ2-7
clone size: -
V gene: TRBV23-1
CDR3 protein: CASSLPEEQYF
CDR3 DNA: TGCGCCAGCAGTCTACCCGAGGAGCAGTACTTC

D gene: -
J gene: TRBJ1-5
clone size: -
V gene: TRBV19
CDR3 protein: CASSARQEPSLQHF
CDR3 DNA: TGTGCCAGTAGTGCCAGACAGGAGCCTTCTCTCCAGCATTTT

D gene: TRBD2
J gene: TRBJ2-3
clone size: -
V gene: TRBV6-1
CDR3 protein: CASIPLAGSTDTQYF
CDR3 DNA: TGTGCCAGCATCCCGCTAGCGGGAAGCACAGATACGCAGTATTTT

D gene: -
J gene: TRBJ2-1
clone size: -
V gene: TRBV7-9
CDR3 protein: CASSLILVPHEQFF
CDR3 DNA: TGTGCCAGCAGCTTAATTCTAGTTCCCCATGAGCAGTTCTTC

D gene: TRBD1
J gene: TRBJ1-1
clone size: -
V gene: TRBV2
CDR3 protein: CASSVDRGHDEAFF
CDR3 DNA: TGTGCCAGCAGTGTCGACAGGGGGCATGATGAAGCTTTCTTT

D gene: -
J gene: TRBJ2-1
clone size: -
V gene: TRBV11-2
CDR3 protein: CASSLSRRFFDEQFF
CDR3 DNA: TGTGCCAGCAGCTTGTCGAGGCGATTTTTCGATGAGCAGTTCTTC

D gene: -
J gene: TRBJ2-1
clone size: -
V gene: TRBV7-2
CDR3 protein: CASSLTGTQGNNEQFF
CDR3 DNA: TGTGCCAGCAGCTTAACAGGGACGCAGGGTAACAATGAGCAGTTCTTC

D gene: -
J gene: TRBJ1-1
clone size: -
V gene: TRBV7-8
CDR3 protein: CASKATRKWEAFF
CDR3 DNA: TGTGCCAGCAAAGCGACTCGCAAATGGGAAGCTTTCTTT

D gene: -
J gene: TRBJ1-5
clone size: -
V gene: TRBV10-2
CDR3 protein: CASSDPGNNQPQHF
CDR3 DNA: TGCGCCAGCAGTGATCCGGGGAACAATCAGCCCCAGCATTTT

D gene: -
J gene: TRBJ2-5
clone size: -
V gene: TRBV2
CDR3 protein: CASSGTGRGETQYF
CDR3 DNA: TGTGCCAGCAGTGGGACAGGGAGGGGAGAGACCCAGTACTTC

D gene: TRBD1
J gene: TRBJ2-7
clone size: -
V gene: TRBV19
CDR3 protein: CAVKPPGQGPNEQYF
CDR3 DNA: TGTGCCGTCAAACCACCGGGACAGGGTCCCAACGAGCAGTACTTC

D gene: TRBD1
J gene: TRBJ2-5
clone size: -
V gene: TRBV30
CDR3 protein: CAWSVKRTGQGPETQYF
CDR3 DNA: TGTGCCTGGAGTGTAAAGCGGACTGGACAGGGCCCAGAGACCCAGTACTTC

D gene: -
J gene: TRBJ1-4
clone size: -
V gene: TRBV27
CDR3 protein: CASSFHSATNEKLFF
CDR3 DNA: TGTGCCAGCAGTTTCCACTCTGCAACTAATGAAAAACTGTTTTTT

D gene: -
J gene: TRBJ2-1
clone size: -
V gene: TRBV6-6
CDR3 protein: CASSYLTDEQFF
CDR3 DNA: TGTGCCAGCAGTTACCTCACGGATGAGCAGTTCTTC

D gene: -
J gene: TRBJ2-7
clone size: -
V gene: TRBV27
CDR3 protein: CASGVTYEQYF
CDR3 DNA: TGTGCCAGCGGAGTAACCTACGAGCAGTACTTC

D gene: TRBD1
J gene: TRBJ2-7
clone size: -
V gene: TRBV5-1
CDR3 protein: CASSTGTGGLEQYF
CDR3 DNA: TGCGCCAGCAGCACCGGGACAGGGGGCCTCGAGCAGTACTTC

D gene: -
J gene: TRBJ2-1
clone size: -
V gene: TRBV7-2
CDR3 protein: CASSLSGGLPLSSYNEQFF
CDR3 DNA: TGTGCCAGCAGCTTATCCGGGGGGCTGCCCCTCAGCTCCTACAATGAGCAGTTCTTC

D gene: -
J gene: TRBJ1-1
clone size: -
V gene: TRBV5-5
CDR3 protein: CASSLTLITNLNTEAFF
CDR3 DNA: TGTGCCAGCAGCTTGACACTGATTACTAACCTGAACACTGAAGCTTTCTTT

D gene: TRBD1
J gene: TRBJ1-6
clone size: few
V gene: TRBV30
CDR3 protein: CACRTGTGGNSPLHF
CDR3 DNA: TGTGCCTGTCGGACGGGGACAGGGGGCAATTCACCCCTCCACTTT

D gene: -
J gene: TRBJ1-1
clone size: -
V gene: TRBV18
CDR3 protein: CASSPEQKNTEAFF
CDR3 DNA: TGTGCCAGCTCACCCGAACAGAAGAACACTGAAGCTTTCTTT

D gene: -
J gene: TRBJ1-5
clone size: -
V gene: TRBV6-6
CDR3 protein: CASSYSSRVGNQPQHF
CDR3 DNA: TGTGCCAGCAGTTACTCGAGCAGGGTTGGCAATCAGCCCCAGCATTTT

D gene: TRBD2
J gene: TRBJ2-7
clone size: few
V gene: TRBV2
CDR3 protein: CASRSASGRAGYEQYF
CDR3 DNA: TGTGCCAGCAGATCGGCTAGCGGGAGGGCTGGGTACGAGCAGTACTTC

D gene: -
J gene: TRBJ2-7
clone size: -
V gene: TRBV29-1
CDR3 protein: CSVAGDSSYEQYF
CDR3 DNA: TGCAGCGTTGCAGGGGATAGCTCCTACGAGCAGTACTTC

D gene: -
J gene: TRBJ2-3
clone size: -
V gene: TRBV28
CDR3 protein: CASSLSLGDLTDTQYF
CDR3 DNA: TGTGCCAGCAGTTTATCTTTAGGGGACTTAACAGATACGCAGTATTTT

D gene: TRBD1
J gene: TRBJ1-1
clone size: -
V gene: TRBV5-1
CDR3 protein: CASSEPGQGIAEAFF
CDR3 DNA: TGCGCCAGCAGCGAGCCGGGACAGGGGATCGCTGAAGCTTTCTTT

D gene: TRBD1
J gene: TRBJ1-1
clone size: -
V gene: TRBV29-1
CDR3 protein: CSVGDRVNTEAFF
CDR3 DNA: TGCAGCGTTGGCGACAGGGTGAACACTGAAGCTTTCTTT

D gene: -
J gene: TRBJ2-2
clone size: -
V gene: TRBV7-6
CDR3 protein: CASSLMATTPEVGELFF
CDR3 DNA: TGTGCCAGCAGCTTAATGGCCACTACCCCGGAGGTCGGGGAGCTGTTTTTT

D gene: TRBD1
J gene: TRBJ1-1
clone size: -
V gene: TRBV5-1
CDR3 protein: CASRDRGHTEAFF
CDR3 DNA: TGCGCCAGCAGGGACAGGGGACACACTGAAGCTTTCTTT

D gene: -
J gene: TRBJ1-5
clone size: -
V gene: TRBV6-4
CDR3 protein: CASSADDRPNQPQHF
CDR3 DNA: TGTGCCAGCAGTGCCGATGACAGACCCAATCAGCCCCAGCATTTT

D gene: -
J gene: TRBJ2-7
clone size: once
V gene: TRBV19
CDR3 protein: CASSTTGFGEQYF
CDR3 DNA: TGTGCCAGTAGTACCACAGGGTTCGGGGAGCAGTACTTC

D gene: TRBD1
J gene: TRBJ1-6
clone size: -
V gene: TRBV13
CDR3 protein: CASSGQGVNNSPLHF
CDR3 DNA: TGTGCCAGCAGTGGACAGGGTGTGAATAATTCACCCCTCCACTTT

D gene: -
J gene: TRBJ1-5
clone size: large
V gene: TRBV4-1
CDR3 protein: CASSQDFGRGDQPQHF
CDR3 DNA: TGCGCCAGCAGCCAAGATTTTGGCAGGGGTGATCAGCCCCAGCATTTT

D gene: TRBD1
J gene: TRBJ2-7
clone size: -
V gene: TRBV5-1
CDR3 protein: CASSPDRGVYEQYF
CDR3 DNA: TGCGCCAGCAGCCCCGACAGGGGAGTATACGAGCAGTACTTC

D gene: -
J gene: TRBJ1-1
clone size: -
V gene: TRBV11-3
CDR3 protein: CASSKTRENTEAFF
CDR3 DNA: TGTGCCAGCAGCAAAACCAGGGAGAACACTGAAGCTTTCTTT

D gene: -
J gene: TRBJ2-3
clone size: -
V gene: TRBV6-4
CDR3 protein: CASSDGLPTDTQYF
CDR3 DNA: TGTGCCAGCAGTGATGGGCTACCCACAGATACGCAGTATTTT

D gene: -
J gene: TRBJ1-1
clone size: -
V gene: TRBV5-1
CDR3 protein: CASSLARQVGTEAFF
CDR3 DNA: TGCGCCAGCAGCTTGGCCCGCCAGGTTGGCACTGAAGCTTTCTTT

D gene: TRBD1
J gene: TRBJ1-1
clone size: -
V gene: TRBV30
CDR3 protein: CAWSGTGAYTEAFF
CDR3 DNA: TGTGCCTGGAGTGGGACAGGGGCCTACACTGAAGCTTTCTTT

D gene: -
J gene: TRBJ2-6
clone size: -
V gene: TRBV2
CDR3 protein: CASSEAGGAGANVLTF
CDR3 DNA: TGTGCCAGCAGTGAAGCGGGCGGGGCTGGGGCCAACGTCCTGACTTTC

D gene: -
J gene: TRBJ1-1
clone size: -
V gene: TRBV6-5
CDR3 protein: CASSYRGLSTEAFF
CDR3 DNA: TGTGCCAGCAGTTACCGCGGGTTGTCCACTGAAGCTTTCTTT

D gene: -
J gene: TRBJ2-3
clone size: -
V gene: TRBV2
CDR3 protein: CASSEATVRAADTQYF
CDR3 DNA: TGTGCCAGCAGTGAAGCCACGGTGCGGGCCGCAGATACGCAGTATTTT

D gene: TRBD1
J gene: TRBJ1-1
clone size: -
V gene: TRBV10-1
CDR3 protein: CASSENSPGGSTEAFF
CDR3 DNA: TGCGCCAGCAGTGAGAATTCCCCAGGGGGAAGCACTGAAGCTTTCTTT